These 24 T cell receptor beta chains were all obtained from the same sample, sequenced in a study of post-analysis software for immune sequencing data (dated by TCRdb to the mid-2010s). General conclusions and limits of the study: Patients showed significantly higher frequencies than controls for a handful of TRBV segments, among them TRBV5-6, TRBV5-1 and TRBV20-1.

Antigen specificity for these receptors is unknown. The library was built by means of PCR. These reads were obtained on an Illumina HiSeq 2500. Unique molecular identifiers were incorporated into TCR beta cDNA libraries to reduce PCR and sequencing biases. In TCRdb, the public reads were trimmed at Q25 with fastp and aligned with MiXCR, with productive beta chains retained. Each record represents a unique CDR3 protein, reported with the most common genes and DNA among its rows. Recorded for this sample are about 770,000 distinct CDR3 sequences; under 60% of them occurred a single time. The ten largest account for around 4.7% of the sample. Material: blood. These receptors originate from a girl aged 10 to 17 with multiple sclerosis.

V gene TRBV12-3 or TRBV12-4 combines with J gene TRBJ2-2, with 7 bases fitting TRBD2. V was pared by 6 bases and J by 0 bases, with 7 bases of the junction left unmatched. The CDR3 is made up of 16 amino acids. CDR3 loop: CASSPSGSSNTGELFF. As DNA, the CDR3 is TGTGCCAGCAGCCCTAGCGGTAGTTCGAACACCGGGGAGCTGTTTTTT.

This CDR3 is CSARDLVLAYNEQFF. CDR3 coding DNA: TGCAGTGCTAGAGATCTCGTCCTAGCCTACAATGAGCAGTTCTTC. The rearrangement uses TRBV20-1 and TRBJ2-1; D call uncertain. Germline V gene lookup returns CDR1 DFQATT and CDR2 SNEGSKA (reference sequence). This CDR3 has 15 amino acids. The germline V and J ends were trimmed by 0 bases and 2 bases, with 11 bases remaining between them.

V is TRBV24-1 and J is TRBJ2-5; 8 positions match TRBD2. J gave up 5 bases and V 0 bases, and 4 bases lay outside the gene matches. The CDR3 loop spans 15 amino acids. Germline CDR1 KGHDR, CDR2 SFDVKD. The CDR3 DNA follows: TGTGCCACCAGTGATTTGCGGGGGGGGCTGGAGACCCAGTACTTC. Translation gives CATSDLRGGLETQYF.

Note on this clonotype: One junction end does not reproduce the germline sequence, and a read error may be involved. This sequence joins TRBV20-1 and TRBJ1-6; TRBD1 aligns across 8 bases. CDR1 and CDR2 from the germline V gene are DFQATT and SNEGSKA (reference sequence). CDR3 length equals 17 residues. This CDR3 reads CSASLGWTGRYNSPPHF. For the CDR3, the DNA is TGCAGTGCTAGCCTGGGTTGGACAGGGCGCTATAATTCACCCCCCCACTTT.

The CDR3 DNA sequence: TGTGCCAGCAGCCGAGAAACTAGCAACGACGGTGAGCAGTTCTTC. Its protein is CASSRETSNDGEQFF. The chain couples TRBV4-2 to TRBJ2-1; the D gene is possibly TRBD2 (6 bases). The CDR3 is made up of 15 amino acids. The V and J ends lost 4 bases and 9 bases respectively, with 19 bases between them. Germline V gene lookup returns CDR1 LGHNA and CDR2 YNFKEQ.

CDR3 in amino acids: CASSQLVNTDTQYF. In DNA, the CDR3 is TGTGCCAGCAGCCAATTAGTAAACACAGATACGCAGTATTTT. The chain couples TRBV7-2 to TRBJ2-3; D is ambiguous. The V end lost 5 bases, the J end lost 2 bases, and 11 bases lay between the germline ends. The CDR3 is made up of 14 amino acids. Germline values: CDR1 SGHTA, CDR2 FQGNSA.

This clonotype was detected a few times. This chain connects TRBV9 to TRBJ1-2, with 7 bases identical to TRBD1. Germline assignment: CDR1 SGDLS and CDR2 YYNGEE. The CDR3 contains 16 residues. The trim removed 2 bases at V and 6 bases at J, leaving 13 bases unmatched. The CDR3 DNA reads TGTGCCAGCAGCGTGTGGGGCGGACAGGCGCTAGATGGCTACACCTTC. This sequence encodes CASSVWGGQALDGYTF.

The chain recombines TRBV9 with TRBJ1-1, with D possibly being TRBD1 (5 bases). This CDR3 is built from 14 residues. CDR1 is SGDLS and CDR2 is YYNGEE in the germline V gene. V lost 3 bases, J lost 1 base, and 10 bases lay in between. CDR3 residues: CASSAGRSNTEAFF. DNA of the CDR3: TGTGCCAGCAGCGCGGGACGGTCGAACACTGAAGCTTTCTTT. The full variable domain, in which reference TRBV9 and TRBJ1-1 provide the parts outside the CDR3, is DSGVTQTPKHLITATGQRVTLRCSPRSGDLSVYWYQQSLDQGLQFLIQYYNGEERAKGNILERFSAQQFPDLHSELNLSSLELGDSALYFCASSAGRSNTEAFFGQGTRLTVV.

This clonotype was seen at least ten times. V and J are TRBV20-1 and TRBJ2-7; D might be TRBD1 (5 bases). Per germline, CDR1 DFQATT and CDR2 SNEGSKA (reference sequence). V was shortened by 1 base and J by 3 bases, with 7 bases between the two germline ends. The CDR3 runs 12 residues. CDR3 sequence: CSARGQLYEQYF. The CDR3 DNA is TGCAGTGCTAGAGGACAGCTCTACGAGCAGTACTTC.

V and J are TRBV15 and TRBJ1-2; unclear D gene. This CDR3 comprises 16 residues. Trimming shortened V by 1 base and J by 1 base, and 13 bases separated the two germline ends. CDR1 is LNHNV and CDR2 is YYDKDF in the germline V gene (reference sequence). CDR3 coding DNA: TGTGCCACCAGCAGAGGACAAGGCGCGGATAACTATGGCTACACCTTC. Its protein product is CATSRGQGADNYGYTF.

This chain uses TRBV24-1 with TRBJ2-3; TRBD1 agrees at 8 bases. The CDR3 contains 16 residues. Trimming cost V 5 bases and J 4 bases; bases outside gene matches: 10. In germline, CDR1 is KGHDR, CDR2 SFDVKD. In nucleotides, the CDR3 is TGTGCCACCAGTGCCCTGACAGGGGAGAGCGCAGATACGCAGTATTTT. It is translated as CATSALTGESADTQYF.

The genes are TRBV12-3 or TRBV12-4 and TRBJ2-4; 11 bases align to TRBD2. This CDR3 is built from 16 residues. J lost 13 bases, V lost 5 bases, and 16 bases had no gene match. The CDR3: CASSTGLAGLSFVQYF. CDR3 in DNA: TGTGCCAGCAGTACCGGACTAGCGGGCCTATCCTTTGTGCAGTACTTC.

The chain recombines TRBV25-1 with TRBJ2-7; 7 nucleotides match TRBD2. The V segment lost 4 bases and the J segment 3 bases; nucleotides outside the gene matches: 6. The CDR3 sequence is 14 residues long. Per the germline V gene, CDR1 is MGHDK and CDR2 is SYGVNS. CDR3 sequence reads: CASSALGGIYEQYF. In nucleotides, the CDR3 is TGTGCCAGCAGTGCCCTCGGGGGGATCTACGAGCAGTACTTC.

This clonotype was counted only a few times. The V call is TRBV7-2, the J call TRBJ2-5; no firm D call. Germline CDR1 is SGHTA and CDR2 is FQGNSA. V lost 5 bases and J 5 bases, leaving 15 bases between the germline ends. This CDR3 is built from 14 residues. The CDR3 protein is CASSGIGRRETQYF. The CDR3, as DNA: TGTGCCAGCAGCGGAATCGGGCGAAGGGAGACCCAGTACTTC.

The chain links TRBV12-3 or TRBV12-4 to TRBJ2-7; the D gene is possibly TRBD1 (6 bases). With 5 bases removed from V and 0 bases from J, the gap between germline ends came to 14 bases. This CDR3 contains 15 residues. CDR3 coding DNA: TGTGCCAGCAGTCGGACGGGACACCCCTCCTACGAGCAGTACTTC. Translated, it gives CASSRTGHPSYEQYF.

The V gene is TRBV29-1, the J gene TRBJ2-1, with 7 nucleotides matching TRBD1. Trimming took 4 bases from V and 8 from J; bases not matched to a gene: 5. Germline V lookup: CDR1 SQVTM, CDR2 ANQGSEA. The length of the CDR3 is 12 residues. The CDR3 DNA is TGCAGCGTTGTAAGGGGGCAGGATGAGCAGTTCTTC. This encodes CSVVRGQDEQFF.

This clonotype was picked up a small number of times. V is TRBV20-1 and J is TRBJ2-5, with TRBD2 matching 8 bases. The germline V gene has CDR1 DFQATT and CDR2 SNEGSKA (reference sequence). The CDR3 totals 13 residues. V was pared by 5 bases and J by 5 bases, with 7 bases of the junction left unmatched. This chain's CDR3 is CSAPPGGRETQYF. CDR3 coding DNA: TGCAGTGCTCCACCGGGGGGGCGGGAGACCCAGTACTTC.

This clonotype has just a few counts. This chain uses TRBV15 with TRBJ2-3; TRBD1 is a possible D gene (6 bases). V was clipped by 8 bases and J by 0 bases, with 9 bases between them. CDR3 length equals 13 residues. Germline assignment: CDR1 LNHNV and CDR2 YYDKDF (reference sequence). CDR3 DNA sequence: TGTGCCACCCAAGGGGGTAGCACAGATACGCAGTATTTT. Translation gives CATQGGSTDTQYF.

The rearrangement uses TRBV7-2 and TRBJ2-1; 9 nucleotides line up with TRBD2. V dropped 2 bases and J dropped 6; count of bases not matched to a gene: 11. This CDR3 contains 17 residues. Germline CDR1 is SGHTA and CDR2 is FQGNSA. The DNA of the CDR3 is TGTGCCAGCAGCTTACTTCTCAGCGGGAGGAGCCCCAATGAGCAGTTCTTC. Encoded protein: CASSLLLSGRSPNEQFF.

The sample holds a few counts of this clonotype. The chain combines TRBV7-9 with TRBJ2-7; D remains ambiguous. V lost 5 bases to trimming and J lost 6 bases, with 8 bases between them. The CDR3 loop spans 11 amino acids. The germline V gene encodes CDR1 SEHNR and CDR2 FQNEAQ (reference sequence). This CDR3 is CASSPASEQYF. As DNA, the CDR3 is TGTGCCAGCAGCCCCGCGAGCGAGCAGTACTTC.

This clonotype appeared a few times. The chain has TRBV10-3 and TRBJ2-7; 9 bases line up with TRBD1. The CDR3 sequence is 14 residues long. Germline CDR1 is ENHRY and CDR2 is SYGVKD. J lost 5 bases, V lost 2 bases, and 4 bases had no gene match. The CDR3 region is CAISETGTGNEQYF. CDR3 nucleotides: TGTGCCATCAGTGAGACCGGGACAGGGAACGAGCAGTACTTC.

Turning to this clonotype: At one end the junction does not follow the germline gene, possibly because of a read error. The chain joins TRBV20-1 to TRBJ1-4; unclear D gene. CDR1 and CDR2 from the germline V gene are DFQATT and SNEGSKA (reference sequence). The CDR3 is 13 amino acids. This chain's CDR3 is CSPRPRDNGKLFF. CDR3 coding DNA: TGCAGCCCTCGACCCCGGGATAATGGAAAACTGTTTTTT.

This clonotype has a handful of counts. At one boundary the junction diverges from the germline segment, which might be a read error. The chain recombines TRBV7-7 with TRBJ2-2, with 8 bases lining up with TRBD2. The CDR3 has 16 residues. CDR1 and CDR2 (germline): SSHAT, FNYEAQ (reference sequence). In DNA form, the CDR3 reads TGTGCTAGCAGCCCATCCGCGGGGGGCGGTTTCGGGGAGCTGTTTTTT. This translates into CASSPSAGGGFGELFF.

The rearrangement uses TRBV12-3 or TRBV12-4 and TRBJ1-1, with no clear D. The ends were cut back, 3 bases at V and 4 bases at J, with 6 bases in the middle. The CDR3 consists of 12 residues. The CDR3 loop is CASSFRVTEAFF. As DNA, the CDR3 is TGTGCCAGCAGTTTTAGGGTCACTGAAGCTTTCTTT.